The 2 T cell receptor beta chains presented below share a single source sample, sequenced in a study of identical twins. From the 5' RACE reads, TCRdb called clonotypes with MiXCR, one entry per CDR3 protein. The sample gives 450,000 to 650,000 distinct CDR3 sequences, over 8.5% of which show up once; roughly 3% is in the top ten. These same data were also listed under a study on yellow fever vaccine responses in identical twins.

The sample taken for sequencing was PBMCs. These receptors were taken from a woman in her late teens or twenties in good health.

The J gene is TRBJ2-1, the V gene TRBV7-2; 9 bases fit TRBD2. CDR3 length: 14 amino acids. Germline V gene lookup returns CDR1 SGHTA and CDR2 FQGNSA. V lost 7 bases to trimming and J lost 10 bases; unmatched junction nucleotides: 11. The CDR3 is CASTGTSLSHEQFF. CDR3 DNA sequence: TGTGCCAGCACCGGGACTAGCTTAAGCCACGAGCAGTTCTTC.

The chain employs TRBV4-1 and TRBJ2-2; possible D gene TRBD1, 5 bases. CDR1 is MGHRA and CDR2 is YSYEKL in the germline V gene. Trimming stripped 5 bases from V and 9 bases from J, with 7 bases between. There are 11 residues in the CDR3. Here the CDR3 reads CASSRGRELFF. CDR3 in DNA: TGCGCCAGCAGCAGGGGCCGGGAGCTGTTTTTT.